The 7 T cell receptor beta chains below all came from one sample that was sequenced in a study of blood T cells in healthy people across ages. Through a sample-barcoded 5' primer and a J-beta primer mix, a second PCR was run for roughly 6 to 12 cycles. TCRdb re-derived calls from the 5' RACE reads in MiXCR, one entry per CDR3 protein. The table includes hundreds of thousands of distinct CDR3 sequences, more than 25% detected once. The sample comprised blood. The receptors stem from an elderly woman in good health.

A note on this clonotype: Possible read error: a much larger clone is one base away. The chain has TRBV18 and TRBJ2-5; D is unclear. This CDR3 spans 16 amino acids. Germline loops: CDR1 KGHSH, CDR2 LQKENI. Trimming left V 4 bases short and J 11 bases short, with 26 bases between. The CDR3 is CASSLPARSSSNEQYF. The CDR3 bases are TGTGCCAGCTCACTGCCGGCCAGGTCCTCCAGCAATGAGCAGTACTTC.

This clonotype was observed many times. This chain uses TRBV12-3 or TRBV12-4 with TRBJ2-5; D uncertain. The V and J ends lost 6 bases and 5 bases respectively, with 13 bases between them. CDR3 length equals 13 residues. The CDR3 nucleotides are TGTGCCAGCAGAGCCGTGGGTGGTGAGACCCAGTACTTC. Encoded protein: CASRAVGGETQYF.

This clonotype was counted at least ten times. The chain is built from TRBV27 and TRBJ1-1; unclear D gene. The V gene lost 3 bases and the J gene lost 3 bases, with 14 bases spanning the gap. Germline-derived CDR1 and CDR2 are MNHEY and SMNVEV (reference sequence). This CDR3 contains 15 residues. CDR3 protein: CASSFAPRVHTEAFF. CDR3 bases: TGTGCCAGCAGTTTTGCCCCCCGGGTCCACACTGAAGCTTTCTTT.

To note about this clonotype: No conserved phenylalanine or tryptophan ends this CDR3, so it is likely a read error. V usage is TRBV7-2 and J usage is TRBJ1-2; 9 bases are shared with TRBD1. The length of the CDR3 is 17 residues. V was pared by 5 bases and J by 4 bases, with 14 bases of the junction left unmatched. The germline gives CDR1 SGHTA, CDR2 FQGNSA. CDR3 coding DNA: TGTGCCAGCAGCACAGACGGGACAGGGAGCCGTTCCTATGGCTACACCGTC. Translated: CASSTDGTGSRSYGYTV.

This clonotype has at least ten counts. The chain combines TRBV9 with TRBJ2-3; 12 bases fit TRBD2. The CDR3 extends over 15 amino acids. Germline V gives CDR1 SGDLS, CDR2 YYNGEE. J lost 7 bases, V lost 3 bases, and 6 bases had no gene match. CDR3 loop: CASSGTSGGSNTQYF. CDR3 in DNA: TGTGCCAGCAGCGGAACTAGCGGGGGGTCCAATACGCAGTATTTT.

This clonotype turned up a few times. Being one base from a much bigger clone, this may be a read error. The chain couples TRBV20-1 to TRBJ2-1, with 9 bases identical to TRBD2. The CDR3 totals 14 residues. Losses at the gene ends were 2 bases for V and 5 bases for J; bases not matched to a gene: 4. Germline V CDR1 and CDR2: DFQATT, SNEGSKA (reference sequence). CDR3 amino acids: CSARRAGGDNEQFF. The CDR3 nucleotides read TGCAGTGCTAGACGAGCGGGGGGTGACAATGAGCAGTTCTTC.

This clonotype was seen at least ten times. The CDR3 reads CSARAPGPETQYF. The CDR3 nucleotides read TGCAGTGCTAGAGCCCCTGGACCAGAGACCCAGTACTTC. J is TRBJ2-5 and V is TRBV20-1; D gene unclear. Looked up from germline, CDR1 is DFQATT and CDR2 is SNEGSKA (reference sequence). Trimming left V 1 base short and J 4 bases short, with 10 bases between. The CDR3 runs 13 residues.